This T cell receptor (beta chain) was sequenced during a study of CD8+CD57+ T cells in acquired aplastic anemia. Across the study: Mean read depth for CD4+ cells from healthy donors was about 9.9 million.

Note on this clonotype: Antigen specificity is unknown.

Study-wide findings and caveats: Patients had twenty-nine CD8+ CDR3 sequences in common with controls (the shared set).

For CDR3 and TCR beta VDJ profiling, genomic DNA was the template used. TCRdb fed the reads into MiXCR, producing one record per CDR3 protein. In the table there are fewer than 250,000 distinct CDR3 sequences, 54% of which are singletons. This CDR3 has 14 amino acids. The V and J ends lost 3 bases and 0 bases respectively, with 9 bases between them. The germline gives CDR1 MGHDK, CDR2 SYGVNS. The sequenced material came from sorted CD4+, CD8+, or CD8+CD57+ T cells (not recorded which) from PBMCs. The chain combines TRBV25-1 with TRBJ2-7; D not resolved. This clonotype was sampled from a human donor in good health, serving as a control. The CDR3 region has the DNA TGTGCCAGCAGTGAGTCCGGTAGCTCCTACGAGCAGTACTTC. Its translation is CASSESGSSYEQYF.